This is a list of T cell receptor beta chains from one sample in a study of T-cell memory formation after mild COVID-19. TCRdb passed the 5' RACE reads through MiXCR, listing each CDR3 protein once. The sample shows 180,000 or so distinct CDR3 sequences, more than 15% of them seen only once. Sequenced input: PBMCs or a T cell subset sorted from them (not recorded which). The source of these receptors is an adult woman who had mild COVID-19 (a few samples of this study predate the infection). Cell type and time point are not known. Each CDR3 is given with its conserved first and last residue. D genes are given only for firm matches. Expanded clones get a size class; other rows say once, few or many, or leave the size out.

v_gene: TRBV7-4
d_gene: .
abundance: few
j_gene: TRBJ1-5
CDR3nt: TGTGCCAGCAGCTTACTGGCCCGGGACAATCAGCCCCAGCATTTT
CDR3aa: CASSLLARDNQPQHF

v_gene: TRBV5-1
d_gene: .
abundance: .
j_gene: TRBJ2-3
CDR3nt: TGCGCCAGCAGCTTAGGCAGGGGCCGACCCCGCACAGATACGCAGTATTTT
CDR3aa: CASSLGRGRPRTDTQYF

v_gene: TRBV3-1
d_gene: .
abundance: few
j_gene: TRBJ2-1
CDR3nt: TGTGCCAGCAGCCATGGAATCTTTGATGAGCAGTTCTTC
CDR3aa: CASSHGIFDEQFF

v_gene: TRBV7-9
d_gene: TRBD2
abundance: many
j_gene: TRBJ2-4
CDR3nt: TGTGCCAGCAGCCCACCTCCTCGGACTAGCGGGTTAGCCAAAAACATTCAGTACTTC
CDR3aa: CASSPPPRTSGLAKNIQYF

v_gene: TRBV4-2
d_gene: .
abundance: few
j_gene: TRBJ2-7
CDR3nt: TGTGCCAGCAGCCAAGAGCCCAGCGGAGGCTACGAGCAGTACTTC
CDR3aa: CASSQEPSGGYEQYF

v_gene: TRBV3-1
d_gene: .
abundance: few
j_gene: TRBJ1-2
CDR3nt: TGTGCCAGCAGCCAAGTCCGCACGTTCGGCTACTATGGCTACACCTTC
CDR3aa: CASSQVRTFGYYGYTF

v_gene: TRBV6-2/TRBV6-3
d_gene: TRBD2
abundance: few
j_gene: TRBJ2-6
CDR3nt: TGTGCCAGCAGGTACCCGACTAGCGGGGTAGGATCTGGGGCCAACGTCCTGACTTTC
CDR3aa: CASRYPTSGVGSGANVLTF

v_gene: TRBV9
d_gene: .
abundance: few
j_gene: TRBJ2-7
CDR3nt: TGTGCCAGCGGCCGGGCCGAGTGGGCCTACGAGCAGTACTTC
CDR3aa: CASGRAEWAYEQYF

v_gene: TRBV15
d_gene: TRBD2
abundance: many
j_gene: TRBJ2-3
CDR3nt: TGTGCCACCAGCAGAGCCCGGACTAGCGGCACAGATACGCAGTATTTT
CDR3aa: CATSRARTSGTDTQYF

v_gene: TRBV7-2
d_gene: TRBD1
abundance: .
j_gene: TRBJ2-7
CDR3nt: TGTGCCAGCAGCGTACAGGGGCGCGAGCAGTACTTC
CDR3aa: CASSVQGREQYF

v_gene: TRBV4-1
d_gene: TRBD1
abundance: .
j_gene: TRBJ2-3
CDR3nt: TGCGCCAGCAGAGCGACAGGGGGGCAGACTAGCACAGATACGCAGTATTTT
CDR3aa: CASRATGGQTSTDTQYF

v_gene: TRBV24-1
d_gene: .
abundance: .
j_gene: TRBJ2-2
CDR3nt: TGTGCCACCAGTGATCTTACAGGGAGAGCGAACACCGGGGAGCTGTTTTTT
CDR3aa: CATSDLTGRANTGELFF

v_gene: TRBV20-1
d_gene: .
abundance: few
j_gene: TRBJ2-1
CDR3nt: TGCAGTACCCGGCTCCCCCATGAGCAGTTCTTC
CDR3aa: CSTRLPHEQFF

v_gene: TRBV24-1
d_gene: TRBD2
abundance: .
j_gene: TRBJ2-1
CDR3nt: TGTGCCACCAGTCTAGCGGGAGTTCGGGATGAGCAGTTCTTC
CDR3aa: CATSLAGVRDEQFF

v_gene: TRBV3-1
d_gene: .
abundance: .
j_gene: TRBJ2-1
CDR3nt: TGTTCCAGCAGCCAGGTAAGCACTAGCTGGGCCAGCAGTGAGCAGTTCTTC
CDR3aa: CSSSQVSTSWASSEQFF

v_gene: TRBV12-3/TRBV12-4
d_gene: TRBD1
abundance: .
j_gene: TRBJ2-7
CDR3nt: TGTGCCAGCAGTTTCTCGACAGGGGTAGGCGAGCAGTACTTC
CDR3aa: CASSFSTGVGEQYF

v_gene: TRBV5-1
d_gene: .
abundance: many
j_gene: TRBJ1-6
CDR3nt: TGCGCCAGCAGTCCTGGACGGACGAATTCACCCCTCCACTTT
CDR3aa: CASSPGRTNSPLHF

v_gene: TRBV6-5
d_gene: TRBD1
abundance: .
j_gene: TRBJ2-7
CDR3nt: TGTGCCAGCAGTTACTCTGGACAGGGGGCTTTCGAGCAGTACTTC
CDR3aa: CASSYSGQGAFEQYF